What follows are 15 T cell receptor beta chains derived from one specimen sequenced in a study of glioma-infiltrating T cells. Using RNA template, CDR3s of TCR alpha and beta were amplified with iRepertoire arm-PCR. From the multiplex PCR reads, TCRdb called clonotypes with MiXCR, one entry per CDR3 protein. The repertoire consists of under 150,000 distinct CDR3 sequences, with around a quarter occurring once and the leading ten covering around 28%. The specimen sequenced was glioma tissue, nonneoplastic brain tissue, or PBMCs (not recorded which). These receptors were obtained from a human donor with low-grade glioma or glioblastoma, undergoing nonglioma brain surgery, or in good health (not recorded which).

The chain recombines TRBV20-1 with TRBJ1-1, with D maybe TRBD1 (5 bases). V was pared by 5 bases and J by 2 bases, with 21 bases between. The CDR3 consists of 16 residues. The germline V gene encodes CDR1 DFQATT and CDR2 SNEGSKA (reference sequence). Written as DNA, the CDR3 is TGCAGTGCTGGGAGGGAGGAGGCAGGGAAAAACACTGAAGCTTTCTTT. Residues: CSAGREEAGKNTEAFF.

This clonotype has more than one count but fewer than ten. The chain recombines TRBV20-1 with TRBJ2-7, with D perhaps TRBD1 or TRBD2 (5 bases each). This CDR3 has 12 residues. Germline loops: CDR1 DFQATT, CDR2 SNEGSKA (reference sequence). The V and J ends lost 6 bases and 7 bases respectively, with 16 bases between them. CDR3: CSATRGDLEQYV. CDR3 in DNA: TGCAGTGCCACCCGTGGGGACCTGGAGCAGTACGTC.

This clonotype was counted at least ten times. The chain couples TRBV15 to TRBJ2-3, with unresolved D. The CDR3 totals 16 residues. The V end lost 3 bases, the J end lost 2 bases, and 15 bases lay between the germline ends. Germline V gene lookup returns CDR1 LNHNV and CDR2 YYDKDF (reference sequence). Written as DNA, the CDR3 is TGTGCCACCAGCAGGTCGACGGCTACTTTCACAGATACGCAGTATTTT. It specifies CATSRSTATFTDTQYF.

This clonotype has ten or more counts. This chain uses TRBV28 with TRBJ2-3; either TRBD1 or TRBD2 may supply D (6 bases each). The CDR3 consists of 15 residues. CDR1 MDHEN and CDR2 SYDVKM come from the germline V gene. Trimming left V 5 bases short and J 0 bases short, with 12 bases between. The CDR3 region is CASSTGGRSTDTQYF. The CDR3 DNA is TGTGCCAGCAGTACCGGGGGCCGTAGCACAGATACGCAGTATTTT.

Ten or more counts support this clonotype. The V and J genes are TRBV10-3 and TRBJ2-5, with D possibly TRBD2 on 5 matching bases. Germline V CDR1 and CDR2: ENHRY, SYGVKD. This CDR3 has 14 residues. V was clipped by 0 bases and J by 3 bases, with 8 bases between them. As DNA, the CDR3 is TGTGCCATCAGTGAGTCCGGGGATAAAGAGACCCAGTACTTC. Its protein product is CAISESGDKETQYF.

A note on this clonotype: Compared with germline, one end of the junction differs, possibly owing to a read error. The genes are TRBV7-2 and TRBJ1-6; D remains unclear. From germline, CDR1 is SGHTA and CDR2 FQGNSA. The CDR3 is 15 residues long. CDR3 sequence reads: CASSFGRAGSSPLYF. The CDR3 DNA is TGTGCCAGCAGCTTCGGGCGTGCGGGTAGTTCACCCCTCTACTTT.

This rearrangement joins TRBV4-1 to TRBJ1-1; D unresolved. Trimming removed 2 bases at V and 0 bases at J, with 10 bases between. The CDR3 consists of 15 residues. The germline V gene has CDR1 MGHRA and CDR2 YSYEKL. The CDR3 DNA reads TGCGCCAGCAGCCAACTAGACAACATGAACACTGAAGCTTTCTTT. This sequence encodes CASSQLDNMNTEAFF.

In its sample, this clonotype was seen many times. The gene calls are TRBV4-2 and TRBJ1-1; D is perhaps TRBD1 (6 bases). From germline, CDR1 is LGHNA and CDR2 YNFKEQ. CDR3 length: 16 amino acids. V was cut by 4 bases and J by 5 bases, with 20 bases left in between. CDR3 loop: CASSPLGVQGRTEAFF. DNA for the CDR3: TGTGCCAGCAGCCCCCTAGGAGTACAGGGACGAACTGAAGCTTTCTTT.

This clonotype appeared a few times. The chain uses TRBV7-3 and TRBJ2-2; 11 nucleotides match TRBD1. The ends lost 0 bases at V and 7 bases at J; junction bases unmatched: 7. Per the germline V gene, CDR1 is SGHTA and CDR2 is FQGTGA. CDR3 length: 17 amino acids. The CDR3 sequence: CASSLTAGTGGGGELFF. CDR3 in DNA: TGTGCCAGCAGCTTAACCGCCGGGACAGGGGGTGGCGGGGAGCTGTTTTTT.

This clonotype has a handful of counts. The J gene is TRBJ1-1, the V gene TRBV2, with TRBD1 identical over 10 bases. This CDR3 has 15 amino acids. Unmatched junction bases numbered 10, after V lost 7 bases and J lost 5 bases. Germline assignment: CDR1 SNHLY and CDR2 FYNNEI. The CDR3 sequence: CASMGRTGGWTEAFF. CDR3 nucleotides: TGTGCCAGCATGGGTCGGACAGGGGGGTGGACTGAAGCTTTCTTT.

This clonotype was observed at least ten times. The chain has TRBV7-3 and TRBJ2-3; maybe TRBD2 (5 bases). Trimming left V 5 bases short and J 3 bases short, with 15 bases between. There are 15 residues in the CDR3. Germline V lookup: CDR1 SGHTA, CDR2 FQGTGA. Here the CDR3 reads CASSRDRIATDTQYF. CDR3 coding DNA: TGTGCCAGCAGCCGAGACCGGATAGCGACAGATACGCAGTATTTT.

In its sample, this clonotype was seen many times. This rearrangement joins TRBV12-3 or TRBV12-4 to TRBJ1-6; a weak D match, TRBD1 (6 bases). V gave up 5 bases and J gave up 11 bases, with 13 bases separating them. This CDR3 comprises 13 residues. This chain's CDR3 is CASSPQGTAPLHF. In nucleotides, the CDR3 is TGTGCCAGCAGTCCGCAGGGGACCGCACCCCTCCACTTT.

The gene calls are TRBV7-9 and TRBJ2-7; D might be TRBD1 (6 bases). V lost 3 bases, J lost 2 bases, and 11 bases lay in between. The CDR3 has 14 residues. Germline loops: CDR1 SEHNR, CDR2 FQNEAQ (reference sequence). CDR3: CASSFSGVPYEQYV. CDR3 in DNA: TGTGCCAGCAGCTTCTCAGGGGTACCCTACGAGCAGTACGTC.

This clonotype showed up just once. A single base separates this from a much larger clone, so it may be a read error. The chain recombines TRBV27 with TRBJ1-2, with D unclear. The CDR3 is made up of 13 amino acids. Germline assignment: CDR1 MNHEY and CDR2 SMNVEV (reference sequence). Written as DNA, the CDR3 is TGTGCCAGCAGTTTTATGCCAAACTATGGCAACACCTTC. Translation: CASSFMPNYGNTF.

This chain links TRBV3-1 with TRBJ1-1; 7 nucleotides match TRBD1. V dropped 5 bases and J dropped 5; count of bases not matched to a gene: 8. CDR3 length: 14 residues. From germline, CDR1 is LGHDT and CDR2 YNNKEL (reference sequence). The CDR3 coding sequence is TGTGCCAGCAGCACCGGGGCAGGGGGGACTGAAGCTTTCTTT. Its translation: CASSTGAGGTEAFF. The whole variable domain, remainder taken from reference TRBV3-1 and TRBJ1-1, is DTAVSQTPKYLVTQMGNDKSIKCEQNLGHDTMYWYKQDSKKFLKIMFSYNNKELIINETVPNRFSPKSPDKAHLNLHINSLELGDSAVYFCASSTGAGGTEAFFGQGTRLTVV.